This is a list of T cell receptor beta chains from one sample in a study of blood T cell repertoires in COVID-19. The table came from immunoSEQ multiplex PCR; TCRdb's copy has only in-frame clones and leaves some out. The profile shows 180,000 or so clones, less than 85% of them singletons. What was sequenced was peripheral blood. The receptors were gathered from a man aged 50-60 years who had recovered from COVID-19. The CDR3 runs from the conserved cysteine through the conserved F or W. Fields, in order: V gene, clone size, D gene, J gene, CDR3 protein, CDR3 DNA. D genes are given only for firm matches. Some rows have no size entry. The others give once, few or many, or a class for an expanded clone.

TRBV11-2,NA,NA,TRBJ2-7,CASSYGSETYEQYF,TGTGCCAGCAGCTACGGTTCCGAAACCTACGAGCAGTACTTC
TRBV6-5,NA,TRBD1,TRBJ2-6,CASSSTGVAGANVLTF,TGTGCCAGCAGTTCCACAGGGGTTGCTGGGGCCAACGTCCTGACTTTC
TRBV11-2,NA,NA,TRBJ2-7,CASSLSSQSYEQYF,TGTGCCAGCAGCTTAAGTTCACAGTCCTACGAGCAGTACTTC
TRBV5-4,NA,TRBD2,TRBJ2-5,CASSLGSSGQETQYF,TGTGCCAGCAGCTTGGGGAGTAGCGGGCAAGAGACCCAGTACTTC
TRBV27,few,NA,TRBJ1-5,CASSLSRGTQPQHF,TGTGCCAGCAGTTTATCTCGGGGAACTCAGCCCCAGCATTTT
TRBV5-1,NA,TRBD1,TRBJ1-6,CASSLTTGERLPLHF,TGCGCCAGCAGCTTGACGACAGGGGAGAGGTTGCCCCTCCACTTT
TRBV7-9,NA,NA,TRBJ1-1,CASSLSSEGNTEAFF,TGTGCCAGCAGTCTCAGCTCGGAGGGGAACACTGAAGCTTTCTTT
TRBV5-1,NA,NA,TRBJ2-1,CASSSTSDGYNEQFF,TGCGCCAGCAGCTCGACTAGTGATGGTTACAATGAGCAGTTCTTC
TRBV28,NA,NA,TRBJ1-2,CASRDVNRAGGYTF,TGTGCCAGCAGGGACGTAAACAGGGCCGGAGGCTACACCTTC
TRBV18,NA,NA,TRBJ2-7,CASSPGISEITYEQYF,TGTGCCAGCTCACCAGGCATTTCAGAAATCACCTACGAGCAGTACTTC
TRBV20-1,NA,NA,TRBJ2-7,CSANYGRQYF,TGCAGTGCAAATTACGGGAGGCAGTACTTC
TRBV28,NA,NA,TRBJ1-2,CATDVWGHNYGYTF,TGTGCCACAGATGTCTGGGGACATAACTATGGCTACACCTTC
TRBV23-1,NA,NA,TRBJ1-3,CASSQGAGNTIYF,TGCGCCAGCAGTCAGGGGGCGGGAAACACCATATATTTT
TRBV3-1/TRBV3-2,NA,NA,TRBJ2-1,CASSLGVNNEQFF,TGTGCCAGCAGCCTCGGGGTGAACAATGAGCAGTTCTTC
TRBV30,NA,NA,TRBJ1-5,CAWSVRSNQPQHF,TGTGCCTGGAGTGTACGGAGTAATCAGCCCCAGCATTTT